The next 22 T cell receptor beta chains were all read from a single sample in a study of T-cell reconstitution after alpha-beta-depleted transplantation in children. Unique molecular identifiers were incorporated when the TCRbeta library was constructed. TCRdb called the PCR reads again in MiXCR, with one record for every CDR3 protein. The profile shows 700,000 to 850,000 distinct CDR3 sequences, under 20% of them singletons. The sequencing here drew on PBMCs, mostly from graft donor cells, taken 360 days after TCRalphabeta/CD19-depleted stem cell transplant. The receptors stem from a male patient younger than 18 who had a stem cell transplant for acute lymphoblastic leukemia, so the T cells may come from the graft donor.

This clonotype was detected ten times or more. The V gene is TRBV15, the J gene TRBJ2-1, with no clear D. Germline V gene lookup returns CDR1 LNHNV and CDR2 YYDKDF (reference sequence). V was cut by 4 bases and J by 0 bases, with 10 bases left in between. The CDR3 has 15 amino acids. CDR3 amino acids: CATSIAFDSYNEQFF. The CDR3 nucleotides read TGTGCCACCAGCATAGCTTTTGACTCCTACAATGAGCAGTTCTTC.

The CDR3 here is CASSLELRYEQYF. CDR3 in DNA: TGTGCCAGCAGCTTGGAACTCCGCTACGAGCAGTACTTC. The chain employs TRBV7-9 and TRBJ2-7, with D hard to call. Germline CDR1 and CDR2: SEHNR and FQNEAQ (reference sequence). Trimming pared 3 bases from V and 3 bases from J, leaving 9 bases between. The CDR3 has 13 residues.

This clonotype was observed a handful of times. CDR3 in amino acids: CASSEALSSYEQYF. The CDR3 DNA follows: TGTGCCAGCAGTGAAGCACTAAGCTCCTACGAGCAGTACTTC. This chain joins TRBV6-1 and TRBJ2-7; D not resolved. The CDR3 totals 14 residues. V was clipped by 0 bases and J by 0 bases, with 6 bases between them. CDR1 and CDR2 (germline): MNHNS, SASEGT.

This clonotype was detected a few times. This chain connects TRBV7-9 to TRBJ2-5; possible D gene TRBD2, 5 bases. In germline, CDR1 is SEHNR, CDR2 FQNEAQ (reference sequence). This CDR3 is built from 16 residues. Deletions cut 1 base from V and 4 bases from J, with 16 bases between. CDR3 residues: CASSLVRGSRLETQYF. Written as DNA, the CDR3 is TGTGCCAGCAGCTTAGTACGAGGGAGTCGTTTAGAGACCCAGTACTTC. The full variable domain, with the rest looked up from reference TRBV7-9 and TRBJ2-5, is DTGVSQNPRHKITKRGQNVTFRCDPISEHNRLYWYRQTLGQGPEFLTYFQNEAQLEKSRLLSDRFSAERPKGSFSTLEIQRTEQGDSAMYLCASSLVRGSRLETQYFGPGTRLLVL.

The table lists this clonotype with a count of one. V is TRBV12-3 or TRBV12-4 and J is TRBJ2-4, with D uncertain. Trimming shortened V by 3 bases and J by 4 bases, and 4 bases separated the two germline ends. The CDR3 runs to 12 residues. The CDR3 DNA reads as TGTGCCAGCAGTTTCCTGAAAAACATTCAGTACTTC. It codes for CASSFLKNIQYF.

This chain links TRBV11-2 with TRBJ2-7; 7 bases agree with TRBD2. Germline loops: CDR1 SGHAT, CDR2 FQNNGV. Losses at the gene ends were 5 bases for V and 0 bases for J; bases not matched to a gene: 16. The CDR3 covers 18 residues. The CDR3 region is CASSLGGRLRRSSYEQYF. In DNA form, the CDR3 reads TGTGCCAGCAGCCTGGGGGGGAGATTGAGGAGGAGCTCCTACGAGCAGTACTTC.

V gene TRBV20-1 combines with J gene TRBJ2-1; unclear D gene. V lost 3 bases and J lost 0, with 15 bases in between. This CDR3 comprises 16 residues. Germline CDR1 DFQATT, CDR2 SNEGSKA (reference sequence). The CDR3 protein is CSASIERPSSYNEQFF. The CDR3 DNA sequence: TGCAGTGCTAGTATCGAACGCCCAAGCTCCTACAATGAGCAGTTCTTC.

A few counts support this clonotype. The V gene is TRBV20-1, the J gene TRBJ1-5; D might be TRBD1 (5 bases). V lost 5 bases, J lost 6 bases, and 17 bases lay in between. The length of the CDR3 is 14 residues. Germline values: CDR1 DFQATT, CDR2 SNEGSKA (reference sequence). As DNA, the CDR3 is TGCAGTGCTTCGAGCGGGGGGGTCGTTCAGCCCCAGCATTTT. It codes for CSASSGGVVQPQHF.

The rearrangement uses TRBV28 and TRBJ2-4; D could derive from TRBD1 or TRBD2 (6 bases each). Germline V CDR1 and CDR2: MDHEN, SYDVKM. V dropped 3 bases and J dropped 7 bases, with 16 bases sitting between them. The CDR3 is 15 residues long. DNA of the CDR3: TGTGCCAGCAGTTTCAACGGGGGCGCTCGGAACATTCAGTACTTC. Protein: CASSFNGGARNIQYF.

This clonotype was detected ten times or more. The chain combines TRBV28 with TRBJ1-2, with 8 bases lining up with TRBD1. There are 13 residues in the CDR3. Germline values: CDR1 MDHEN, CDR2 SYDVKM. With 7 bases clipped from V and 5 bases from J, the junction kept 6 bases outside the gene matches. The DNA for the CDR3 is TGTGCCAGCATCCCGGACAGGGTTTATGGCTACACCTTC. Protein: CASIPDRVYGYTF.

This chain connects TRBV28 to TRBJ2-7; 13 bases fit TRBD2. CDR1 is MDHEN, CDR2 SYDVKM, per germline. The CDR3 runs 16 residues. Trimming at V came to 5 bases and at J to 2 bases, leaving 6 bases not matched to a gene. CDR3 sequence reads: CASSPPTSGGTYEQYF. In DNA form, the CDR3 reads TGTGCCAGCAGTCCCCCGACTAGCGGGGGGACCTACGAGCAGTACTTC.

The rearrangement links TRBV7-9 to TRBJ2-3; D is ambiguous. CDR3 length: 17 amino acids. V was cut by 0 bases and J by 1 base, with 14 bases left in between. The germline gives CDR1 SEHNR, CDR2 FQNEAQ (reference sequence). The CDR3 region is CASSLASSRWRTDTQYF. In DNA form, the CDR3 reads TGTGCCAGCAGCTTAGCGAGCTCAAGGTGGCGCACAGATACGCAGTATTTT.

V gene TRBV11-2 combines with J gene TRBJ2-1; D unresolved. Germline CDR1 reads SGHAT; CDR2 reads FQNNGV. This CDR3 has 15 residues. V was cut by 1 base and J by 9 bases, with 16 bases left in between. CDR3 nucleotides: TGTGCCAGCAGCTTAGTGGGCTTGGAAGGGATTGAGCAGTTCTTC. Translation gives CASSLVGLEGIEQFF.

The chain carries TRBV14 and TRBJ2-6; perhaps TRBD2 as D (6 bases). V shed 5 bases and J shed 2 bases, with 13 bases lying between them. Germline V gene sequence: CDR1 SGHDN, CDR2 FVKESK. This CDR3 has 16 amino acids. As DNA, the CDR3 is TGTGCCAGCAGCTGGAGGGTAGGAGCTGGGGCCAACGTCCTGACTTTC. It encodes CASSWRVGAGANVLTF.

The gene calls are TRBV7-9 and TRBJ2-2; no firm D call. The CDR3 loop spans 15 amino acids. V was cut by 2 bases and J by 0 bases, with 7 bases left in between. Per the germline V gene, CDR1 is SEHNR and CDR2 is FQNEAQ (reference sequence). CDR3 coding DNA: TGTGCCAGCAGCTTAAGGGCAGCGAACACCGGGGAGCTGTTTTTT. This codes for CASSLRAANTGELFF. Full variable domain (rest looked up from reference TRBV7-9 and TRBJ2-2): DTGVSQNPRHKITKRGQNVTFRCDPISEHNRLYWYRQTLGQGPEFLTYFQNEAQLEKSRLLSDRFSAERPKGSFSTLEIQRTEQGDSAMYLCASSLRAANTGELFFGEGSRLTVL.

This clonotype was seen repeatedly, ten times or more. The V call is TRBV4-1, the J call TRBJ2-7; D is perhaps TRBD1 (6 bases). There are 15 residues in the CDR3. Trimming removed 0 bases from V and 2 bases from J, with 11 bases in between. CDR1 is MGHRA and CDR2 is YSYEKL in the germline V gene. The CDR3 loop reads CASSQDIGGTYEQYF. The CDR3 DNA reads TGCGCCAGCAGCCAAGATATAGGGGGTACCTACGAGCAGTACTTC.

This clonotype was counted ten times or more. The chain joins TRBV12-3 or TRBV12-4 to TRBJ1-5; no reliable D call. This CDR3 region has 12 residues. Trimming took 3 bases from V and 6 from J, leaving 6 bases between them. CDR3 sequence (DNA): TGTGCCAGCAGTTTCGGGAGTCAGCCCCAGCATTTT. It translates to CASSFGSQPQHF.

The CDR3 spells CASSFGLPEQYF. The CDR3 nucleotides are TGTGCCAGCAGTTTCGGACTACCAGAGCAGTACTTC. V is TRBV12-3 or TRBV12-4 and J is TRBJ2-7; D is possibly TRBD2 (6 bases). CDR3 size: 12 residues. Trimming pared 3 bases from V and 7 bases from J, leaving 10 bases between.

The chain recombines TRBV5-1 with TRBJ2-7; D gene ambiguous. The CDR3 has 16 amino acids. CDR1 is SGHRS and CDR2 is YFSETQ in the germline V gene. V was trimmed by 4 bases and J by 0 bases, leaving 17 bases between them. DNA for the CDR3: TGCGCCAGCAGCATCCGAGCCGCCCTAGGCTCCTACGAGCAGTACTTC. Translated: CASSIRAALGSYEQYF. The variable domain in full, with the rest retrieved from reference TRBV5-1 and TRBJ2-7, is KAGVTQTPRYLIKTRGQQVTLSCSPISGHRSVSWYQQTPGQGLQFLFEYFSETQRNKGNFPGRFSGRQFSNSRSEMNVSTLELGDSALYLCASSIRAALGSYEQYFGPGTRLTVT.

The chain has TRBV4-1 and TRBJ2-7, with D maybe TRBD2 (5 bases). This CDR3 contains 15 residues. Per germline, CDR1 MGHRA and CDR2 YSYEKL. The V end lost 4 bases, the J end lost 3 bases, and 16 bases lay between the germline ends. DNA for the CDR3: TGCGCCAGCAGCCCGTCCGCTGGAGGTGTCTACGAGCAGTACTTC. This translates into CASSPSAGGVYEQYF.

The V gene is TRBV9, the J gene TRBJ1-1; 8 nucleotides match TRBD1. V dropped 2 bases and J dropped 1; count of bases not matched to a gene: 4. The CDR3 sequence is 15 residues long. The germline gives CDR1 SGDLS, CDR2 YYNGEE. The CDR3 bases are TGTGCCAGCAGCGTCCGGACAGGGAGGAACACTGAAGCTTTCTTT. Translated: CASSVRTGRNTEAFF. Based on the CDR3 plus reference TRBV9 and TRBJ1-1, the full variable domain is DSGVTQTPKHLITATGQRVTLRCSPRSGDLSVYWYQQSLDQGLQFLIQYYNGEERAKGNILERFSAQQFPDLHSELNLSSLELGDSALYFCASSVRTGRNTEAFFGQGTRLTVV.

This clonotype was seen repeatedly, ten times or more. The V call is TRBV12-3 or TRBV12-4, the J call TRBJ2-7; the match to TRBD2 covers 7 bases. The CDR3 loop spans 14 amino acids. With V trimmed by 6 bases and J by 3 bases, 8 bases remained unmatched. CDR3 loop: CASRPSGLIYEQYF. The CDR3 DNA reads TGTGCCAGCAGACCCTCGGGACTAATCTACGAGCAGTACTTC.